This T cell receptor (beta chain) was captured by sequencing in a study of Graves' ophthalmopathy and Graves' hyperthyroidism. V shed 5 bases, J shed 6 bases, and the junction held 12 bases outside the gene matches. This CDR3 is 14 amino acids long. The germline V gene encodes CDR1 DFQATT and CDR2 SNEGSKA (reference sequence). This clonotype was detected ten times or more. RNA transcripts were the template, and TCR beta CDR3 regions were amplified from them. RT-PCR with HTBI primers came first, then second-round multiplex PCR. In TCRdb, the multiplex PCR reads were re-called with MiXCR into one record per CDR3 protein. The table lists roughly 480,000 distinct CDR3 sequences, around an eighth of them singletons.

V usage is TRBV20-1 and J usage is TRBJ2-5, with 7 bases matching TRBD1. Material: blood. This TCR was sampled from a young woman with Graves' ophthalmopathy. CDR3 in amino acids: CSARRDSAAKTQYF. Here the CDR3 DNA reads TGCAGTGCTCGCCGGGACAGTGCGGCAAAGACCCAGTACTTC.